This T cell receptor (beta chain) was identified in a study of cytotoxic CD8 clonotypes in ibrutinib-treated CLL. Whole-study context: Mean per-sample yields comprised around 230,000 productive templates and 94,082 productive rearrangements. General study findings and limits: Baseline clonality, higher than in age-matched healthy donors, tracked circulating CD8+ T-cell counts.

The data were produced by immunoSEQ multiplex PCR, yet TCRdb's version contains in-frame clones alone and is incomplete. The profile covers around 310,000 clones, with approximately 80% appearing a single time and roughly 6.3% taken by the ten largest. Concerning this clone: The target antigen is unknown.

CDR1 and CDR2 from the germline V gene are MNHEY and SVGAGI. The CDR3 has 12 amino acids. Trimming left V 7 bases short and J 4 bases short, with 7 bases between. This clonotype was sampled from a human donor with chronic lymphocytic leukemia. The gene calls are TRBV6-5 and TRBJ1-4; D perhaps matches TRBD1 (5 bases). The sequencing used PBMCs, collected before ibrutinib treatment. The CDR3 DNA sequence: TGTGCCAGCAAGCAGGGTAATGAAAAACTGTTTTTT. Its translation is CASKQGNEKLFF.